This is a list of T cell receptor beta chains from one sample in a study of T cells in Graves' hyperthyroidism and ophthalmopathy. Using its own MiXCR run on the multiplex PCR reads, TCRdb lists one record per CDR3 protein. The sample lists under 350,000 distinct CDR3 sequences, roughly 20% occurring once. The specimen was blood. The origin of the receptors is a woman between 45 and 65 years old with Graves' hyperthyroidism. Both conserved end residues are part of each CDR3. The order of the fields is CDR3 length, J gene, V gene, CDR3 protein.

len: 15
j_gene: TRBJ1-2
v_gene: TRBV7-8
CDR3aa: CASSLNAGQGRGYTF

len: 13
j_gene: TRBJ2-3
v_gene: TRBV6-1
CDR3aa: CASQRQGTDTQYF

len: 11
j_gene: TRBJ2-3
v_gene: TRBV5-1
CDR3aa: CASGYSGTQYF

len: 16
j_gene: TRBJ1-6
v_gene: TRBV4-1
CDR3aa: CASSQDHTPRDSPLHF

len: 19
j_gene: TRBJ1-1
v_gene: TRBV7-6
CDR3aa: CASLKATGGTGPRNTEAFF

len: 13
j_gene: TRBJ2-3
v_gene: TRBV18
CDR3aa: CASSPTQDQSQYF

len: 12
j_gene: TRBJ1-2
v_gene: TRBV28
CDR3aa: CASSSRVYGYTF

len: 13
j_gene: TRBJ1-2
v_gene: TRBV3-1
CDR3aa: CASSHLGDYGYTF

len: 13
j_gene: TRBJ2-1
v_gene: TRBV2
CDR3aa: CASGETDYNEQFF

len: 17
j_gene: TRBJ1-2
v_gene: TRBV4-1
CDR3aa: CASSQVPTGGRGIGYTF

len: 13
j_gene: TRBJ1-5
v_gene: TRBV24-1
CDR3aa: CATRDREDQPQHF

len: 14
j_gene: TRBJ1-1
v_gene: TRBV2
CDR3aa: CASSEDRARTEAFF

len: 12
j_gene: TRBJ2-2
v_gene: TRBV6-2/TRBV6-3
CDR3aa: CASSFHTGELFF

len: 13
j_gene: TRBJ1-2
v_gene: TRBV27
CDR3aa: CASRLDGNYGYTF

len: 13
j_gene: -
v_gene: TRBV5-6
CDR3aa: CASSPGTSNEQYF

len: 12
j_gene: TRBJ1-5
v_gene: TRBV7-8
CDR3aa: CASSFSYQPQHF

len: 14
j_gene: TRBJ2-2
v_gene: TRBV10-3
CDR3aa: CAIPGNPTTGELFF

len: 14
j_gene: TRBJ2-7
v_gene: TRBV6-1
CDR3aa: CASSDGLAGGEQYF

len: 17
j_gene: TRBJ2-1
v_gene: TRBV19
CDR3aa: CASSAPTGRSSYNEQFF

len: 16
j_gene: TRBJ2-1
v_gene: TRBV6-1
CDR3aa: CASRRDRESSYNEQFF

len: 16
j_gene: TRBJ2-3
v_gene: TRBV7-8
CDR3aa: CASSSRRLAGIDTQYF

len: 15
j_gene: TRBJ2-1
v_gene: TRBV7-8
CDR3aa: CASSQLAGGGNEQFF

len: 16
j_gene: TRBJ1-5
v_gene: TRBV19
CDR3aa: CASSMGRDRVHQPQHF

len: 11
j_gene: TRBJ2-3
v_gene: TRBV3-1
CDR3aa: CASSEVGVGYF

len: 15
j_gene: TRBJ2-2
v_gene: TRBV11-2
CDR3aa: CASSSRSGGSGELFF

len: 19
j_gene: TRBJ1-1
v_gene: TRBV10-1
CDR3aa: CASSYFVIRARDVNTEAFF

len: 17
j_gene: TRBJ2-3
v_gene: TRBV20-1
CDR3aa: CSAPHLAGTSRADTQYF

len: 16
j_gene: TRBJ2-7
v_gene: TRBV20-1
CDR3aa: CSARDPTSGEFYEQYF

len: 14
j_gene: TRBJ2-6
v_gene: TRBV5-6
CDR3aa: CASSYGAGANVLTF

len: 17
j_gene: TRBJ2-2
v_gene: TRBV7-2
CDR3aa: CASSSGLAGGPGGELFF

len: 14
j_gene: TRBJ2-2
v_gene: TRBV20-1
CDR3aa: CSARDGGNTGELFF

len: 13
j_gene: TRBJ1-2
v_gene: TRBV13
CDR3aa: CASSSGTPGGYTF

len: 14
j_gene: TRBJ1-3
v_gene: TRBV6-1
CDR3aa: CASRNFGGGNTIYF

len: 13
j_gene: TRBJ2-7
v_gene: TRBV18
CDR3aa: CASSPGTEDEQYF

len: 15
j_gene: TRBJ2-7
v_gene: TRBV29-1
CDR3aa: CSVEGGQGLTYEQYF

len: 15
j_gene: TRBJ2-3
v_gene: TRBV3-1
CDR3aa: CASSLFSGIGDTQYF

len: 13
j_gene: TRBJ2-7
v_gene: TRBV10-2
CDR3aa: CATNTFSADEQYF

len: 13
j_gene: TRBJ1-2
v_gene: TRBV30
CDR3aa: CAWSDGFTYGYTF

len: 13
j_gene: TRBJ1-1
v_gene: TRBV15
CDR3aa: CATSRERNTEAFF

len: 14
j_gene: TRBJ1-3
v_gene: TRBV7-6
CDR3aa: CASSLTGYGNTIYF

len: 15
j_gene: TRBJ2-7
v_gene: TRBV12-3/TRBV12-4
CDR3aa: CASSPINRGVGEQYF

len: 17
j_gene: TRBJ2-1
v_gene: TRBV12-5
CDR3aa: CASGLRLWTSGGNEQFF

len: 14
j_gene: TRBJ1-2
v_gene: TRBV24-1
CDR3aa: CATSDFGRSYGYTF

len: 16
j_gene: TRBJ2-5
v_gene: TRBV29-1
CDR3aa: CSGGGSVAAGGETQYF

len: 14
j_gene: TRBJ1-2
v_gene: TRBV5-5
CDR3aa: CASSPEGAGDGYTF

len: 14
j_gene: TRBJ2-7
v_gene: TRBV30
CDR3aa: CAWSMLTGRYEQYF

len: 14
j_gene: TRBJ2-5
v_gene: TRBV9
CDR3aa: CASSVEGGWGTQYF

len: 14
j_gene: TRBJ2-7
v_gene: TRBV30
CDR3aa: CAWSAGISGYEQYF

len: 14
j_gene: TRBJ1-1
v_gene: TRBV20-1
CDR3aa: CSAPTGQGGTEAFF

len: 11
j_gene: TRBJ1-3
v_gene: TRBV6-1
CDR3aa: CASSRANTIYF

len: 14
j_gene: TRBJ2-7
v_gene: TRBV11-2
CDR3aa: CASSMEGFSYEQYF

len: 17
j_gene: TRBJ2-2
v_gene: TRBV3-1
CDR3aa: CASSQVGTLRNTGELFF

len: 15
j_gene: TRBJ2-3
v_gene: TRBV20-1
CDR3aa: CSATRQGVGTDTQYF

len: 14
j_gene: TRBJ2-7
v_gene: TRBV28
CDR3aa: CASSFTQSSYEQYF

len: 15
j_gene: TRBJ2-3
v_gene: TRBV7-3
CDR3aa: CASILGSSSTDTQYF

len: 15
j_gene: TRBJ1-2
v_gene: TRBV12-3/TRBV12-4
CDR3aa: CASSPTSGRNAGYTF

len: 12
j_gene: TRBJ1-2
v_gene: TRBV5-6
CDR3aa: CASSSGLAGYTF